Reported below is one T cell receptor beta chain. Its matching antigen is unknown. Uncontrolled infection, other autoimmune disease, pregnancy or lactation excluded patients. Fresh peripheral blood, around 10 ml of it, supplied the PBMCs. Template material for amplifying TCR beta CDR3 regions consisted of RNA transcripts. The primer set for the first-round RT-PCR of the TCR CDR3 was HTBI. From the multiplex PCR reads, TCRdb called clonotypes with MiXCR, one entry per CDR3 protein. The data hold about 640,000 distinct CDR3 sequences, with 20% observed a single time. The data derive from a study of T cells in Graves' hyperthyroidism and ophthalmopathy. Overall study results and limits: Most expanded thyroid clonotypes above 0.001 recurred in blood.

Trimming stripped 4 bases from V and 1 base from J, with 7 bases between. Germline V lookup: CDR1 SNHLY, CDR2 FYNNEI. This CDR3 is 14 amino acids long. The sequencing sample was made of blood. The chain has TRBV2 and TRBJ1-4; D gene ambiguous. This TCR came from a man in his thirties or forties with Graves' ophthalmopathy. CDR3 nucleotides: TGTGCCAGCAGTGCGTGGGGAACTAATGAAAAACTGTTTTTT. The encoded protein is CASSAWGTNEKLFF.